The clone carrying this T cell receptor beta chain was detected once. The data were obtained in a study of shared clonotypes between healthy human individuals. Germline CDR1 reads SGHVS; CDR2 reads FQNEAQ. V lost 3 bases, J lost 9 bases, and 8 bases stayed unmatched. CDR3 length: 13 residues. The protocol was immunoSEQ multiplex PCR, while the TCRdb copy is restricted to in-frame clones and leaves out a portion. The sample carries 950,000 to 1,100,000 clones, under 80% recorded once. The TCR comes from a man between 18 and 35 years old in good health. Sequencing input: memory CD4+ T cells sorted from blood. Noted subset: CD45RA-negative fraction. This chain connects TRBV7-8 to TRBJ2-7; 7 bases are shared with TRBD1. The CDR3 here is CASSFGQAAGQYF. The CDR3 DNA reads TGTGCCAGCAGCTTCGGACAGGCGGCGGGGCAGTACTTC.